What follows are 13 T cell receptor beta chains derived from one specimen sequenced in a study of cytomegalovirus exposure and HLA in healthy donors. PCR amplification relied on 60 Vbeta primers (plus 13 Jbeta primers). Using immunoSEQ multiplex PCR, the repertoire was profiled, and TCRdb retains in-frame clones only, with some absent. The table lists 75,000 to 90,000 clones, around 10% of them singletons. Sequencing input: PBMCs. Receptors were obtained from a man aged 60 to 75 in good health and CMV-seropositive.

This clone was seen more than once but under ten times. The CDR3 spells CASEGDRTGSYNEQFF. The CDR3 coding sequence is TGTGCCAGTGAGGGGGACAGGACTGGCTCCTACAATGAGCAGTTCTTC. This sequence joins TRBV19 and TRBJ2-1; the match to TRBD1 covers 8 bases. V gave up 8 bases and J gave up 0 bases; unmatched junction bases: 9. Germline CDR1 LNHDA, CDR2 SQIVND (reference sequence). This CDR3 has 16 residues.

This clone has more than one count but fewer than ten. The chain carries TRBV5-6 and TRBJ1-5; TRBD1 agrees at 7 bases. Germline V CDR1 and CDR2: SGHDT, YYEEEE. Losses at the gene ends were 4 bases for V and 4 bases for J; bases not matched to a gene: 8. CDR3 length: 15 amino acids. The CDR3 is CASSMYDRANQPQHF. CDR3 nucleotides: TGTGCCAGCAGCATGTACGACAGGGCGAATCAGCCCCAGCATTTT.

This clone was observed a few times. The genes are TRBV6-6 and TRBJ1-4, with TRBD1 as a possible D gene (6 bases). Trimming removed 6 bases from V and 4 bases from J, with 15 bases in between. The CDR3 is 15 residues long. Germline V gene sequence: CDR1 MNHNY, CDR2 SVGAGI (reference sequence). CDR3 nucleotides: TGTGCCAGCAGACGAGTGGACAGCCTTAATGAAAAACTGTTTTTT. Protein: CASRRVDSLNEKLFF.

Regarding this clone: One junction end disagrees with the germline gene, perhaps due to a read error. V gene TRBV7-7 combines with J gene TRBJ2-1, with 10 bases aligning to TRBD2. This CDR3 has 15 amino acids. Germline V CDR1 and CDR2: SSHAT, FNYEAQ (reference sequence). CDR3 amino acids: CASSFGLAANNEQFF. In DNA, the CDR3 is TGTGCTAGCAGTTTCGGACTAGCGGCTAACAATGAGCAGTTCTTC.

This clone was seen a few times. The V call is TRBV9, the J call TRBJ2-1; 10 positions match TRBD1. This CDR3 spans 14 amino acids. Unmatched junction bases numbered 5, after V lost 4 bases and J lost 7 bases. Germline CDR1 SGDLS, CDR2 YYNGEE. The CDR3 DNA reads as TGTGCCAGCAGCCCGGGACAGGGGAGGAATGAGCAGTTCTTC. Translating gives CASSPGQGRNEQFF.

The V call is TRBV7-9, the J call TRBJ2-3, with D perhaps TRBD1 (5 bases). This CDR3 has 14 amino acids. CDR1 and CDR2 (germline): SEHNR, FQNEAQ (reference sequence). V was pared by 1 base and J by 1 base, with 6 bases between. As DNA, the CDR3 is TGTGCCAGCAGCTTAGTAGGGGGCACAGATACGCAGTATTTT. This codes for CASSLVGGTDTQYF.

This clone was found many times. This rearrangement joins TRBV6-1 to TRBJ2-1; D gene uncertain. Per germline, CDR1 MNHNS and CDR2 SASEGT. V dropped 7 bases and J dropped 0 bases, with 10 bases sitting between them. The CDR3 is 14 residues long. CDR3 coding DNA: TGTGCCAGCACCCTTTCGAGCTCCTACAATGAGCAGTTCTTC. Residues: CASTLSSSYNEQFF.

The table lists this clone with a few counts. The chain links TRBV19 to TRBJ1-4; 10 bases map to TRBD1. This CDR3 spans 16 amino acids. The V gene's germline CDR1 is LNHDA and CDR2 SQIVND (reference sequence). The V segment lost 3 bases and the J segment 6 bases; nucleotides outside the gene matches: 7. The CDR3 protein is CASSIITGTGDEKLFF. The CDR3 coding sequence is TGTGCCAGTAGTATCATCACCGGGACAGGGGATGAAAAACTGTTTTTT.

In its sample, this clone was seen a few times. The chain recombines TRBV30 with TRBJ1-2; tentative D call: TRBD1 (6 bases). The CDR3 consists of 13 residues. The V gene's germline CDR1 is GTSNPN and CDR2 SVGIG (reference sequence). Trimming took off 4 bases at V and 12 bases at J, with 21 bases between the two ends. The CDR3 sequence: CAWNTGFGRVDTF. The CDR3 region has the DNA TGTGCCTGGAACACAGGGTTCGGTCGGGTCGACACCTTC.

This clone was detected only a few times. The chain uses TRBV6-5 and TRBJ1-2; 9 bases are shared with TRBD1. The germline V gene encodes CDR1 MNHEY and CDR2 SVGAGI. The length of the CDR3 is 16 residues. J gave up 0 bases and V 0 bases, and 2 bases lay outside the gene matches. The CDR3 sequence: CASSYSRDRANYGYTF. In DNA form, the CDR3 reads TGTGCCAGCAGTTACTCGAGGGACAGGGCTAACTATGGCTACACCTTC.

The rearrangement uses TRBV19 and TRBJ1-5; 9 nucleotides match TRBD1. The CDR3 has 16 amino acids. Germline CDR1 and CDR2: LNHDA and SQIVND (reference sequence). With 5 bases clipped from V and 0 bases from J, the junction kept 5 bases outside the gene matches. CDR3 sequence reads: CASSSGQGYSNQPQHF. The CDR3 nucleotides are TGTGCCAGTAGTTCAGGACAGGGGTATAGCAATCAGCCCCAGCATTTT.

This clone was seen only a few times. Here the CDR3 DNA reads TGCGCCAGCAGCTTGGCTGGGGCGCCCACTGAATCGCTGTTTTTT. It codes for CASSLAGAPTESLFF. This chain connects TRBV5-1 to TRBJ1-4; perhaps TRBD1 as D (5 bases). Trimming removed 0 bases from V and 14 bases from J, with 20 bases in between. The CDR3 is 15 residues long. Germline assignment: CDR1 SGHRS and CDR2 YFSETQ.

The CDR3 DNA follows: TGTGCCAGTAGTATGACATTAAGTTCCTACAATGAGCAGTTCTTC. It specifies CASSMTLSSYNEQFF. This rearrangement joins TRBV19 to TRBJ2-1; D remains ambiguous. This CDR3 region has 15 residues. V was clipped by 3 bases and J by 1 base, with 10 bases between them. CDR1 is LNHDA and CDR2 is SQIVND in the germline V gene (reference sequence).